This is a list of T cell receptor beta chains from one sample in a study of OX40 agonist ivuxolimab in advanced cancers. Clones were read by immunoSEQ multiplex PCR, and TCRdb kept only the in-frame ones, dropping some. The data hold about 70,000 clones, with around 90% observed a single time. Here the sequenced sample was CD4+ or CD8+ T cells sorted from blood, taken in a trial of the OX40 agonist ivuxolimab. These receptors were obtained from an adult with an advanced solid tumor such as melanoma, head and neck, liver or kidney cancer. Each CDR3 is given with its conserved first and last residue.

CDR3 protein	J gene	V gene
CASSLLAREQFF	TRBJ2-1	TRBV28
CASSVAGTGGREQFF	TRBJ2-1	TRBV9
CASSPPLQARPAKNIQYF	TRBJ2-4	TRBV18
CASSLSYGDGYTF	TRBJ1-2	TRBV27
CSARASGEQYF	TRBJ2-7	TRBV20-1
CASSFVGGRDGELFF	TRBJ2-2	TRBV11-3
CASSLTLGTSRLYEQYF	TRBJ2-7	TRBV11-3
CVPDRVWTDTQYF	TRBJ2-3	TRBV7-9
CASSLGLSSYNEQFF	TRBJ2-1	TRBV7-2
CASSLVLGGYAF	TRBJ1-2	TRBV28
CASSLAKGARETQYF	TRBJ2-5	TRBV7-2
CASSLLAGGSEQYF	TRBJ2-7	TRBV7-2
CASSPGRTSGNTIYF	TRBJ1-3	TRBV18
CAIRTLGVGGELFF	TRBJ2-2	TRBV10-3
CASSRSSGDEQFF	TRBJ2-1	TRBV18
CASSLLTGVHTEAFF	TRBJ1-1	TRBV27
CATGKGTAGGGAFF	TRBJ1-1	TRBV15
CASRAEAGNTEAFF	TRBJ1-1	TRBV25-1
CASSLGRNTIYF	TRBJ1-3	TRBV7-9
CASSFPMARPYEQYF	TRBJ2-7	TRBV7-9
CASSPLTSGQFF	TRBJ2-1	TRBV11-3
CASSGPSGRVTDTQYF	TRBJ2-3	TRBV9
CASSYGDGGAEAFF	TRBJ1-1	TRBV11-2
CASSGGGGNQPQHF	TRBJ1-5	TRBV6-1
CASTDGGPGNTIYF	TRBJ1-3	TRBV28
CASRGAESFKAFF	TRBJ1-1	TRBV28
CASSSGTRGTDTQYF	TRBJ2-3	TRBV9
CSAQGDRGYEQYF	TRBJ2-7	TRBV29-1
CASSAHYEQYF	TRBJ2-7	TRBV14
CASSADGRYGYTF	TRBJ1-2	TRBV6-6
CAWMWSGANVLTF	TRBJ2-6	TRBV30
CASTQNANVLTF	TRBJ2-6	TRBV6-5
CASTWRGTGSYNEQFF	TRBJ2-1	TRBV19
CASSRNLQGRGNQPQHF	TRBJ1-5	TRBV7-8
CASSLLGDRIYGYTF	TRBJ1-2	TRBV27
CASSFAKNIQYF	TRBJ2-4	TRBV7-8
CASTPPGGLFHEQYF	TRBJ2-7	TRBV28
CASSTGDSGANVLTF	TRBJ2-6	TRBV19
CSVTSGTGSSYEQYF	TRBJ2-7	TRBV29-1
CASSSPGLGADTQYF	TRBJ2-3	TRBV10-2
CASSVASSSYEQYF	TRBJ2-7	TRBV9
CASSLAGTGELFF	TRBJ2-2	TRBV7-2
CASHLRGRDFF	TRBJ1-1	TRBV27
CASSSDPSSYEQYF	TRBJ2-7	TRBV7-3
CASSEAETGQETQYF	TRBJ2-5	TRBV6-1